Below are 23 T cell receptor beta chains sequenced from a single sample in a study of blood T cell repertoires in COVID-19. Clones were sequenced by immunoSEQ multiplex PCR, and TCRdb holds only the in-frame ones, with some missing. The profile shows over 65,000 clones, approximately 86% of them singletons. The sample was peripheral blood. The receptors here all came from a human donor in a cohort sampled during active COVID-19.

The chain is built from TRBV19 and TRBJ1-1, with D maybe TRBD1 (6 bases). Trimming stripped 2 bases from V and 0 bases from J, with 22 bases between. The germline V gene encodes CDR1 LNHDA and CDR2 SQIVND (reference sequence). The CDR3 length is 19 residues. CDR3 loop: CASSIPLFLQGRMNTEAFF. The DNA of the CDR3 is TGTGCCAGTAGTATACCCCTCTTCCTACAGGGACGGATGAACACTGAAGCTTTCTTT.

This clone was seen a few times. The chain combines TRBV5-6 with TRBJ1-1; tentative D call: TRBD1 (6 bases). The CDR3 covers 17 residues. Germline V CDR1 and CDR2: SGHDT, YYEEEE. V lost 4 bases to trimming and J lost 4 bases, with 23 bases between them. CDR3 nucleotides: TGTGCCAGCAGCCGGGAAAACATCGATTACAGGGCCACTGAAGCTTTCTTT. It translates to CASSRENIDYRATEAFF.

This chain joins TRBV28 and TRBJ2-7, with D maybe TRBD2 (6 bases). The CDR3 runs 14 residues. V lost 7 bases, J lost 6 bases, and 19 bases lay in between. Germline CDR1 and CDR2: MDHEN and SYDVKM. The CDR3: CASTGPGTSSEQYF. The CDR3 DNA reads TGTGCCAGCACCGGGCCAGGGACTTCCAGCGAGCAGTACTTC.

CDR3 DNA sequence: TGTGCCATCAGTGCCGCGCCTAGCGGGGGGGTAACAGATACGCAGTATTTT. The encoded protein is CAISAAPSGGVTDTQYF. V usage is TRBV10-3 and J usage is TRBJ2-3, with TRBD2 matching 12 bases. Germline CDR1 ENHRY, CDR2 SYGVKD. The CDR3 runs 17 residues. The V gene end was trimmed by 4 bases and the J gene end by 3 bases; junction bases not matched to a gene: 8.

This clone was seen only a few times. V is TRBV28 and J is TRBJ1-5, with a tentative D call TRBD1 (6 bases). The CDR3 totals 15 residues. The germline V and J ends were trimmed by 7 bases and 2 bases, with 15 bases remaining between them. CDR1 is MDHEN and CDR2 is SYDVKM in the germline V gene. CDR3 sequence reads: CASKIQGIGNQPQHF. The CDR3 DNA follows: TGTGCCAGCAAAATCCAGGGGATTGGCAATCAGCCCCAGCATTTT.

This chain connects TRBV6-2 or TRBV6-3 to TRBJ2-7, with D unclear. Trimming shortened V by 4 bases and J by 7 bases, and 17 bases separated the two germline ends. CDR3 length: 14 residues. Germline V gene sequence: CDR1 MNHEY, CDR2 SVGEGT. As DNA, the CDR3 is TGTGCCAGCAGTTCGATGAGCCAGGTCCGGGAGCAGTACTTC. Protein: CASSSMSQVREQYF.

This sequence joins TRBV19 and TRBJ2-1, with TRBD1 matching 7 bases. CDR1 LNHDA and CDR2 SQIVND come from the germline V gene (reference sequence). This CDR3 has 17 residues. Trimming removed 5 bases from V and 7 bases from J; junction bases left unmatched: 17. CDR3 sequence (DNA): TGTGCCAGTAGTCCGAACTCACAACAGGGGATTACAAATGAGCAGTTCTTC. This sequence encodes CASSPNSQQGITNEQFF.

The V and J genes are TRBV9 and TRBJ2-7; 7 bases agree with TRBD2. V shed 4 bases and J 3 bases; nucleotides not matched to a gene: 10. CDR1 and CDR2 from the germline V gene are SGDLS and YYNGEE. The CDR3 covers 15 residues. The CDR3 DNA is TGTGCCAGCAGCCCCAAGACTAGCCGCAGCTACGAGCAGTACTTC. Amino acids: CASSPKTSRSYEQYF.

V usage is TRBV10-3 and J usage is TRBJ1-3; D unclear. Trimming took 0 bases from V and 4 from J, leaving 16 bases between them. There are 17 residues in the CDR3. CDR1 ENHRY and CDR2 SYGVKD come from the germline V gene. The CDR3 protein is CAISESVVTDKGNTIYF. CDR3 in DNA: TGTGCCATCAGTGAGTCGGTTGTTACAGATAAAGGAAACACCATATATTTT.

The rearrangement joins TRBV19 to TRBJ1-5; no clear D gene. Trimming took 4 bases from V and 0 from J, leaving 10 bases between them. CDR3 length: 15 amino acids. Germline CDR1 reads LNHDA; CDR2 reads SQIVND (reference sequence). In nucleotides, the CDR3 is TGTGCCAGTAGTAATATGGGAGGTAGCAATCAGCCCCAGCATTTT. It is translated as CASSNMGGSNQPQHF.

The rearrangement uses TRBV7-3 and TRBJ2-7; weak D call: TRBD1 (5 bases). V lost 2 bases, J lost 6 bases, and 14 bases lay in between. CDR1 is SGHTA, CDR2 FQGTGA, per germline. The length of the CDR3 is 14 residues. The CDR3 here is CASSLDGAGGEQYF. DNA of the CDR3: TGTGCCAGCAGCTTAGATGGGGCTGGTGGCGAGCAGTACTTC.

The V and J genes are TRBV11-3 and TRBJ1-6; TRBD1 matches 7 bases. V dropped 5 bases and J dropped 6; count of bases not matched to a gene: 7. Germline CDR1 SGHNT, CDR2 YENEEA. There are 15 residues in the CDR3. This chain's CDR3 is CASSLGTETNSPLHF. DNA for the CDR3: TGTGCCAGCAGCCTCGGGACAGAAACTAATTCACCCCTCCACTTT.

This rearrangement joins TRBV6-5 to TRBJ1-1; D is unresolved. CDR3 length: 15 amino acids. The V end was cut by 2 bases, the J end by 3 bases, with 13 bases between. CDR1 MNHEY and CDR2 SVGAGI come from the germline V gene. The CDR3, as DNA: TGTGCCAGCAGTTACGGGCAGACTACACACACTGAAGCTTTCTTT. Protein sequence: CASSYGQTTHTEAFF.

CDR3 nucleotides: TGCGCCAGCACCGCCGGGACAGAGTATGAAAAACTGTTTTTT. Translating gives CASTAGTEYEKLFF. The chain employs TRBV5-1 and TRBJ1-4, with 7 bases identical to TRBD1. Germline V gene data show CDR1 as SGHRS and CDR2 as YFSETQ. The V segment lost 6 bases and the J segment 6 bases; nucleotides outside the gene matches: 8. The CDR3 consists of 14 residues.

This clone was recorded once. The chain couples TRBV5-6 to TRBJ1-4; weak D call: TRBD1 (5 bases). The CDR3 loop spans 14 amino acids. Trimming shortened V by 3 bases and J by 7 bases, and 13 bases separated the two germline ends. Germline loops: CDR1 SGHDT, CDR2 YYEEEE. CDR3: CASSSGLKGEKLFF. The CDR3 nucleotides read TGTGCCAGCAGCTCAGGGCTTAAGGGTGAAAAACTGTTTTTT.

The rearrangement joins TRBV19 to TRBJ1-4; D may be TRBD1 (6 bases). Between the trimmed V and J ends, which lost 4 bases and 7 bases, there was a span of 13 bases. This CDR3 has 14 amino acids. Germline V lookup: CDR1 LNHDA, CDR2 SQIVND (reference sequence). In DNA, the CDR3 is TGTGCCAGTAGTAAGGGGGAAGTAGGTGAAAAACTGTTTTTT. It yields the protein CASSKGEVGEKLFF.

This chain links TRBV27 with TRBJ1-2; 9 bases are a match to TRBD1. The CDR3 loop spans 13 amino acids. J was trimmed by 7 bases and V by 7 bases; bases with no gene match: 7. CDR1 MNHEY and CDR2 SMNVEV come from the germline V gene (reference sequence). CDR3 sequence reads: CASKGQGNFGYTF. DNA of the CDR3: TGTGCCAGCAAGGGACAGGGTAATTTTGGCTACACCTTC.

The CDR3 DNA reads TGCGCCAGCAGCCTAAGGGGGGGATCCACTGAAGCTTTCTTT. Translation: CASSLRGGSTEAFF. The chain carries TRBV5-1 and TRBJ1-1, with D maybe TRBD1 (6 bases). The CDR3 totals 14 residues. CDR1 is SGHRS, CDR2 YFSETQ, per germline. The V end was cut by 4 bases, the J end by 4 bases, with 14 bases between.

The chain employs TRBV4-1 and TRBJ2-3, with 8 nucleotides matching TRBD1. CDR3 length: 15 amino acids. The V gene end was trimmed by 3 bases and the J gene end by 3 bases; junction bases not matched to a gene: 5. Per germline, CDR1 MGHRA and CDR2 YSYEKL. CDR3 sequence (DNA): TGCGCCAGCAGCCAGCTACAGGGGGGAACAGATACGCAGTATTTT. Translating it yields CASSQLQGGTDTQYF.

The chain links TRBV5-1 to TRBJ2-1; 9 bases match TRBD2. This CDR3 has 15 residues. With V trimmed by 2 bases and J by 5 bases, 5 bases remained unmatched. Germline V gives CDR1 SGHRS, CDR2 YFSETQ. CDR3 in amino acids: CASSLSAGGNNEQFF. The DNA for the CDR3 is TGCGCCAGCAGCTTATCAGCGGGGGGTAACAATGAGCAGTTCTTC.

This rearrangement joins TRBV19 to TRBJ2-1; 7 positions agree with TRBD1. Germline lookup yields CDR1 LNHDA and CDR2 SQIVND (reference sequence). This CDR3 contains 14 residues. The J segment lost 6 bases and the V segment lost 7 bases, leaving 9 bases of the junction unmatched. CDR3 DNA: TGTGCCAGTACCGACAGGGTGTTTGGCAATGAGCAGTTCTTC. Protein: CASTDRVFGNEQFF.

The chain joins TRBV19 to TRBJ1-6; no reliable D call. Trimming left V 3 bases short and J 6 bases short, with 15 bases between. Germline assignment: CDR1 LNHDA and CDR2 SQIVND (reference sequence). This CDR3 region has 16 residues. The CDR3: CASSIGVALRNSPLHF. The DNA for the CDR3 is TGTGCCAGTAGTATCGGAGTAGCGCTTCGTAATTCACCCCTCCACTTT.

V and J are TRBV7-2 and TRBJ1-5; D is unresolved. CDR1 SGHTA and CDR2 FQGNSA come from the germline V gene. V dropped 1 base and J dropped 6 bases, with 16 bases sitting between them. This CDR3 is built from 16 residues. CDR3 amino acids: CASSLDGILGSQPQHF. The DNA of the CDR3 is TGTGCCAGCAGCTTAGATGGCATCCTCGGGTCTCAGCCCCAGCATTTT.